This note documents a single TCR beta chain sequence. It has no known antigen specificity. Per-nucleotide qualities are absent, and no much larger clonotype sits a single base away. Receptor amplification or capture employed 5' RACE. TCRdb records Illumina HiSeq 2500 as the sequencer. A second PCR of roughly 7 to 12 cycles was run with a J-beta primer mix and a sample-barcoded 5' primer. A template-switch 5' adaptor carrying 12 random nucleotides introduced a unique molecular identifier onto each TCR beta cDNA molecule. At least 2.5 million CDR3-containing paired-end reads were obtained from each sample. The Mint cDNA synthesis kit, primed by a TRBC-specific oligonucleotide, was used to synthesize first-strand cDNA from all RNA. Following uracil-DNA glycosylase treatment, a first 18-cycle PCR with universal primers M1SS and BC2_uni_R was performed on all cDNA. The paper's processing steps were these. For normalization, 1 million high-quality reads were randomly selected from each sample, with every read carrying a distinct molecular identifier. Instead of being binned into consensus sequences, reads that shared molecular identifiers were thrown out. MiTCR, run with a Q25 quality threshold and the strictest error-elimination algorithm, handled CDR3 identification, clonotype clustering and error correction. A nonparametric unseen species model using Euler transformation provided a lower-bound estimate of total TCR beta diversity. TCRdb cleaned the public reads at Q25 with fastp, built clones with MiXCR and kept in-frame beta chains. Each entry is one CDR3 protein sequence, shown with its most common DNA and genes. The V and J calls follow TCRdb's processing rather than the paper's. In all, the sample holds some 780,000 distinct CDR3 sequences, and about 61% of those were seen once. Jointly, the top ten make up roughly 25% of the sample.

The data originate from a study of blood T cells in healthy people across ages (dated by TCRdb to 2013 to 2016). A note on the overall study: In model experiments, roughly one uniquely barcoded TCR beta cDNA molecule per two T cells was captured by template switching. To track age-related changes in TCR beta repertoire diversity, the study relied on deep sequencing normalized with unique cDNA molecular identifiers. Two additional independent replicas of 1 million unique cDNA reads from the same blood draw were analyzed for two donors (one aged 18 to 30 and one aged 80 or older). To avoid experimental bias, donors of different ages were randomly spread across the sequencing lanes. Four age groups were formed from the donors: young (average 16 years), middle-aged (just under 40), aged (62) and long-lived (82). Overall study results and their limits: Because the CMV infection status of the donors was unknown, age-related changes in expanded clonotypes may potentially have been confounded. Because profiling used bulk unsorted PBMCs, naive and antigen-experienced compartments could not be compared conclusively. There was a strong correlation between observed TCR beta diversity and the percentage of naive T cells measured by flow cytometry. As age increased, observed TCR beta diversity per million T cells dropped in a roughly linear way, and a significant reduction was already evident by age 40. Compared with the aged group, more naive CD4+ T cells, fewer expanded clones and increased TCR diversity were shown by the long-lived group, suggesting age selection. Estimates of total diversity based on one million sequenced T cells were considered lower bounds and underestimates.

Including cysteine and phenylalanine, the CDR3 has 17 amino acids. Here the CDR3 DNA is all that survives: 51 bases in frame from base 1. The germline V gene specifies SGHDN as CDR1 and FVKESK as CDR2. The V and J ends are trimmed by 4 bases and 6 bases, leaving 24 bases between them. Donors were a few dozen systemically healthy Caucasian individuals from Russia aged about 6 to 100 years. Approximately 10 milliliters of peripheral blood were collected from each donor into EDTA-treated Vacutainer tubes. Ficoll-Paque density-gradient centrifugation was used to isolate PBMCs, with at least 6 million obtained per sample. Total RNA was extracted from PBMCs with Trizol reagent, with at least 6 micrograms obtained per sample. For every donor, flow cytometry on a PBMC aliquot measured the percentage of naive CD45RAhigh/CD27high T cells.

The sequence was obtained from a man aged 35-49 years in good health. Sequencing input: blood. This sequence uses TRBV14 and TRBJ1-2, and possibly TRBD1, on 6 matching bases. The nucleotide sequence reads TGTGCCAGCAGCCCACGGACAGCGTCAGAGATGGGCCATGGCTACACCTTC. It translates as CASSPRTASEMGHGYTF.